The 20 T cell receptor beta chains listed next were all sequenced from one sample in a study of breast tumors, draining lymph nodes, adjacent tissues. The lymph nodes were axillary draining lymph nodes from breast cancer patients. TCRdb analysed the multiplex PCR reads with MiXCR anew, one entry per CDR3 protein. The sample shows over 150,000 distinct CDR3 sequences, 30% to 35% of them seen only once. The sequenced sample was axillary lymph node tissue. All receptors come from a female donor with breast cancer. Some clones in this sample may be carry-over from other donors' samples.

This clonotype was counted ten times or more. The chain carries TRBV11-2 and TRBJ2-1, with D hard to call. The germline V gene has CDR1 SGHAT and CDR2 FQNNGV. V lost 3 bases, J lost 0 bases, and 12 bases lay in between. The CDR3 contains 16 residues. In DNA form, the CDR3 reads TGTGCCAGCAGCTTGCGTTCCCGGAGCTCCTACAATGAGCAGTTCTTC. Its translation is CASSLRSRSSYNEQFF.

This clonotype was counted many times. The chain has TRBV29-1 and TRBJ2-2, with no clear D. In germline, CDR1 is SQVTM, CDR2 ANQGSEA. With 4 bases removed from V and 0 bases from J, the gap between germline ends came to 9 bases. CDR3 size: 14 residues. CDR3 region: CSVVLGSNTGELFF. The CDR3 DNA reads TGCAGCGTTGTGCTGGGCTCGAACACCGGGGAGCTGTTTTTT.

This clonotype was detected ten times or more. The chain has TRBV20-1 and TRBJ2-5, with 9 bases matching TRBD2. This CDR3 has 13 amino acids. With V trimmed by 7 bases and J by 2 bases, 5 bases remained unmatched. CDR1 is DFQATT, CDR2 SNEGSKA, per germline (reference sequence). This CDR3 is CSVPSGGQETQYF. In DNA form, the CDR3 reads TGCAGTGTACCGAGCGGGGGGCAAGAGACCCAGTACTTC.

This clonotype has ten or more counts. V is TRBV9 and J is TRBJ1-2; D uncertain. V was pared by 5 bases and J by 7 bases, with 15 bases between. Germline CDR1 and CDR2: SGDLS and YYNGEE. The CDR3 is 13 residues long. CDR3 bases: TGTGCCAGCAGAACTGACACCCAGCCTGGCTACACCTTC. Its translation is CASRTDTQPGYTF.

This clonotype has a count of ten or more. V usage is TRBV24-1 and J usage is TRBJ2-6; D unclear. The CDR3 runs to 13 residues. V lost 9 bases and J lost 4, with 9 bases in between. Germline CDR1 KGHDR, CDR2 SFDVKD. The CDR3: CATAPAGANVLTF. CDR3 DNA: TGTGCCACCGCCCCGGCAGGGGCCAACGTCCTGACTTTC.

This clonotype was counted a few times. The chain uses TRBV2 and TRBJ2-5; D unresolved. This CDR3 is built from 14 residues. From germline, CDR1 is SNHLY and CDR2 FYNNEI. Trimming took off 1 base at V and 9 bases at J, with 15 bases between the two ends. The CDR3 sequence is CASSEGSPNQPQYF. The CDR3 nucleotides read TGTGCCAGCAGTGAAGGCAGCCCCAATCAGCCCCAGTACTTC.

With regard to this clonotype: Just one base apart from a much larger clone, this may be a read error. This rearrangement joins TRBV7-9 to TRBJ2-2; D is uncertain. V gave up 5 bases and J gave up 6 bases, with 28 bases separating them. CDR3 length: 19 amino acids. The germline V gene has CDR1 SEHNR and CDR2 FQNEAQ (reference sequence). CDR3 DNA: TGTGCCAGCAGCGTTAGAACCTTCGGGCCCAGTACAGACCCCGGGGAGCTGTTTTTT. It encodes CASSVRTFGPSTDPGELFF.

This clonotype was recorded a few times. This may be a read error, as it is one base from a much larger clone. The CDR3 DNA follows: TGTGCCAGCAGCTTACCCGGGACAGATTCTTATGGCTACCCCTTC. Protein product: CASSLPGTDSYGYPF. The chain links TRBV7-9 to TRBJ1-2; 7 bases map to TRBD1. Germline assignment: CDR1 SEHNR and CDR2 FQNEAQ (reference sequence). The CDR3 extends over 15 amino acids. The variable domain in full, with the rest retrieved from reference TRBV7-9 and TRBJ1-2, is DTGVSQNPRHKITKRGQNVTFRCDPISEHNRLYWYRQTLGQGPEFLTYFQNEAQLEKSRLLSDRFSAERPKGSFSTLEIQRTEQGDSAMYLCASSLPGTDSYGYPFGSGTRLTVV.

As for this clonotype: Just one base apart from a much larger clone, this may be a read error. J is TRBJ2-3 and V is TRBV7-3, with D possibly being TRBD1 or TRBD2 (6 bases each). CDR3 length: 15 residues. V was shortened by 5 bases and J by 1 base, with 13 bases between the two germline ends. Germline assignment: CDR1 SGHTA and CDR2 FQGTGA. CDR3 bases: TGTGCCAGCAGCCTGGGGGGCTACCGCACAGATACGCAGTATTTT. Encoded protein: CASSLGGYRTDTQYF.

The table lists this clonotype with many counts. The CDR3 bases are TGTGCCAGCAGCAGAGGGTTCGAGCAGTACTTC. The encoded protein is CASSRGFEQYF. J is TRBJ2-7 and V is TRBV12-3 or TRBV12-4, with a possible D match to TRBD2 (5 bases). The length of the CDR3 is 11 residues. With 6 bases removed from V and 6 bases from J, the gap between germline ends came to 9 bases.

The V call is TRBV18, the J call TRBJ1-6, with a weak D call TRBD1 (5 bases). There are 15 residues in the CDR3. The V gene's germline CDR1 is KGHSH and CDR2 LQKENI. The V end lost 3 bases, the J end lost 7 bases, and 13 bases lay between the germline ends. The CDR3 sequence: CASSPEGFGNSPLHF. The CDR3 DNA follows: TGTGCCAGCTCACCCGAGGGGTTTGGAAATTCACCCCTCCACTTT. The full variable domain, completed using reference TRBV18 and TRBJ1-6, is NAGVMQNPRHLVRRRGQEARLRCSPMKGHSHVYWYRQLPEEGLKFMVYLQKENIIDESGMPKERFSAEFPKEGPSILRIQQVVRGDSAAYFCASSPEGFGNSPLHFGNGTRLTVT.

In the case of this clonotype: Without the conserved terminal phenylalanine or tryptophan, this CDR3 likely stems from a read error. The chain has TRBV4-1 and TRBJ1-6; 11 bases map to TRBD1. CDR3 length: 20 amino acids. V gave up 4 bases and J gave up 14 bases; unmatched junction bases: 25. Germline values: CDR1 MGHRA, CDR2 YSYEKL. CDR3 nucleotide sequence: TGCGCCAGCAGCCGGGAAGCCTCAGTCGCGGACAGGGGGCGATCTATAGCCCTCCACCTT. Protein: CASSREASVADRGRSIALHL.

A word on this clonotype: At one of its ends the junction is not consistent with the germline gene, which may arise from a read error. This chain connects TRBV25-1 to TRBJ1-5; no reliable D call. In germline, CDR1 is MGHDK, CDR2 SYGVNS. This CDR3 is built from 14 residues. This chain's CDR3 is CASSEQNSNQPRHF. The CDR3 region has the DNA TGTGCCAGCAGTGAGCAGAATAGCAATCAGCCCCGGCATTTT. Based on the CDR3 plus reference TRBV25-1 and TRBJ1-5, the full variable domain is EADIYQTPRYLVIGTGKKITLECSQTMGHDKMYWYQQDPGMELHLIHYSYGVNSTEKGDLSSESTVSRIRTEHFPLTLESARPSHTSQYLCASSEQNSNQPRHFGDGTRLSIL.

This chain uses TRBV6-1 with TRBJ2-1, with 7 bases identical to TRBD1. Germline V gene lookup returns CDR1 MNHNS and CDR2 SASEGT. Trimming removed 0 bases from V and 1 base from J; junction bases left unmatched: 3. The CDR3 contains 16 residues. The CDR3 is CASSEAGTVSYNEQFF. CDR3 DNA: TGTGCCAGCAGTGAAGCAGGGACAGTTTCCTACAATGAGCAGTTCTTC.

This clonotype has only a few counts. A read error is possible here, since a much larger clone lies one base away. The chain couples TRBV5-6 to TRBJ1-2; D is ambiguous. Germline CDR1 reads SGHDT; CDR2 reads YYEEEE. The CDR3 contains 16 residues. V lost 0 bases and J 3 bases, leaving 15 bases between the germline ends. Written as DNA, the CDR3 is TGTGCCAGCAGCTTGGGAGGCCCTTTTGGCGACTATGGCTACACCTTC. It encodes CASSLGGPFGDYGYTF.

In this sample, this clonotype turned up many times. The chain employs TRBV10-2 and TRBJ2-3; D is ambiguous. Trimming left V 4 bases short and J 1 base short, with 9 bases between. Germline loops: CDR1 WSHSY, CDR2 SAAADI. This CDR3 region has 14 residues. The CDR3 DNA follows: TGCGCCAGCAGTGTCCCAGTGGGCACAGATACGCAGTATTTT. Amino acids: CASSVPVGTDTQYF.

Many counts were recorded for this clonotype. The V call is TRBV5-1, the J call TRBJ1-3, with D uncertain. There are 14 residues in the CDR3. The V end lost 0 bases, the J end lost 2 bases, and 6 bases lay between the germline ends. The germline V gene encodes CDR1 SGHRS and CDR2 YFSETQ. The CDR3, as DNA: TGCGCCAGCAGCTTGGGAGTCGCTGGAAACACCATATATTTT. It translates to CASSLGVAGNTIYF. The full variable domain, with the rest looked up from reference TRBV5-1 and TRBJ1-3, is KAGVTQTPRYLIKTRGQQVTLSCSPISGHRSVSWYQQTPGQGLQFLFEYFSETQRNKGNFPGRFSGRQFSNSRSEMNVSTLELGDSALYLCASSLGVAGNTIYFGEGSWLTVV.

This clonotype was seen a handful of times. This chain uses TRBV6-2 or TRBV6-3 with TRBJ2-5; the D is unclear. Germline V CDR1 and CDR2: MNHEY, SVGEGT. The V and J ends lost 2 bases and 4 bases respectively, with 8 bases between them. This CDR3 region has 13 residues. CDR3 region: CASSYGPGETQYF. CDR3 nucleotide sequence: TGTGCCAGCAGTTACGGCCCGGGAGAGACCCAGTACTTC.

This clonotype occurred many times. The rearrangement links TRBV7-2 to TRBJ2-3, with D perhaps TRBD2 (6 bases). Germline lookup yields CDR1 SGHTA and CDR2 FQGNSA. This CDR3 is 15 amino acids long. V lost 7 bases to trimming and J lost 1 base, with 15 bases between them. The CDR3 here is CASTPGLLGTDTQYF. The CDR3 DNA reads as TGTGCCAGCACCCCGGGACTTCTTGGCACAGATACGCAGTATTTT.

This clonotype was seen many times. CDR3 residues: CASSLNALKDEKLFF. The CDR3 DNA sequence: TGTGCCAGCAGCTTAAACGCACTAAAGGATGAAAAACTGTTTTTT. The chain joins TRBV7-3 to TRBJ1-4; no clear D gene. The ends were cut back, 1 base at V and 6 bases at J, with 12 bases in the middle. There are 15 residues in the CDR3. Germline CDR1 is SGHTA and CDR2 is FQGTGA.